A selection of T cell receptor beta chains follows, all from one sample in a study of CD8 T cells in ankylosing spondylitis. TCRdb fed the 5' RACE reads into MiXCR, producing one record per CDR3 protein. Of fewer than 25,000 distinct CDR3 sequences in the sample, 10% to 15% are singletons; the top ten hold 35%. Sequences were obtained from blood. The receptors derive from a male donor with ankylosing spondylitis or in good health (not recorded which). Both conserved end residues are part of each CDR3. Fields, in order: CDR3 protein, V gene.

CASRDRPANEQFF TRBV14
CAWSTGQGANQPQHF TRBV30
CSAPGLAGGDNEQFF TRBV29-1
CASSVRLAEYNEQFF TRBV9
CASSRFRGEGYTF TRBV4-3
CASSLDSVGANVLTF TRBV7-2
CASSKNQGASTEAFF TRBV6-2/TRBV6-3
CASSTGRVATGELFF TRBV5-1
CASSSRGASPLHF TRBV28
CASGAGTGNNEQFF TRBV6-1
CASSLGPQETQYF TRBV5-5
CASSPDGGTDTQYF TRBV14
CASSFLSGNTEAFF TRBV27
CASSQDLRSGELFF TRBV4-2
CASSFGTGNTGELFF TRBV7-9
CASSINRDSYEQYF TRBV28
CSVESWSRSTDTQYF TRBV29-1
CASRTPGTASYEQYF TRBV11-2
CSASDGINEKLFF TRBV20-1
CASRPYGTTSRAQFF TRBV4-1
CSATGTSGLFYNEQFF TRBV29-1
CASSSGSGHQETQYF TRBV3-1
CASSFDSNTGELFF TRBV5-1
CASSLVGPNTGELFF TRBV5-1
CASSRRQNTGELFF TRBV11-1
CASSLSQGGYTEAFF TRBV12-3/TRBV12-4
CASSINSGGAEETQYF TRBV7-2
CASKVDRTNTGELFF TRBV2
CSASGASNEKLFF TRBV20-1
CASSQDQRSSYNEQFF TRBV14
CSVAGQGGGETQYF TRBV29-1
CASSQTLVSPLHF TRBV4-1
CASGRETMNTEAFF TRBV12-5
CASSRPFGGQETQYF TRBV28
CSVTQRGSPNEQFF TRBV29-1
CASQTGTSGSGELFF TRBV18
CASSSAGELFF TRBV6-2/TRBV6-3
CSPFPGPYNEQFF TRBV29-1
CASSTQKTQYF TRBV25-1
CASTFVRGRAGELFF TRBV7-2
CASSPDLAGAYNEQFF TRBV27
CASSSGQGMNTEAFF TRBV7-9
CASSRRPDTQYF TRBV10-2
CASSQDIGNTGELFF TRBV4-3
CASSYQRWNEQFF TRBV6-2/TRBV6-3